This T cell receptor (beta chain) was captured by sequencing in a study of tumor-infiltrating lymphocytes in primary liver carcinoma. A primer in the constant region served to generate TCR beta cDNA from roughly 450 ng of total RNA. Researchers made the TCR beta libraries by running three nested multiplex PCR rounds with slightly modified ARM-PCR. Running roughly 10 cycles apiece, the first two PCR rounds relied on TRBV1-TRBV30 forward primers together with a C-beta reverse primer. Via MiXCR, TCRdb re-called the multiplex PCR reads, giving one row per CDR3 protein. The data hold about 100,000 distinct CDR3 sequences, with 69% observed a single time. Per the germline V gene, CDR1 is LGHNA and CDR2 is YNFKEQ. This CDR3 has 15 amino acids. The V end lost 2 bases, the J end lost 11 bases, and 19 bases lay between the germline ends. The study co-extracted DNA and RNA from 20-30 mg of unsorted bulk tissue.

Sequencing used liver tumor tissue from sampling region 5. As to subset: tumor region T5, tumor centre. This sequence joins TRBV4-2 and TRBJ2-1, with D perhaps matching TRBD1 or TRBD2 (5 bases each). This sequence was found in a woman in her fifties or sixties with primary liver carcinoma and hepatitis B virus infection. The CDR3 region is CASSQKGLGEYKQFF. The CDR3, as DNA: TGTGCCAGCAGCCAAAAGGGGCTGGGGGAATATAAGCAGTTCTTC.